Below are 9 T cell receptor beta chains sequenced from a single sample in a study of shared clonotypes between healthy human individuals. Data came from immunoSEQ multiplex PCR; TCRdb stores just in-frame clones and leaves some out. The sample contains a few million clones, more than 90% of which appear only once. The sample was naive CD4+ T cells sorted from blood. Noted subset: CD45RA+ positively selected. Receptors were obtained from a man aged 18 to 29 in good health.

The chain carries TRBV5-1 and TRBJ2-7; D not certain. Between the trimmed V and J ends, which lost 5 bases and 3 bases, there was a span of 9 bases. CDR1 and CDR2 from the germline V gene are SGHRS and YFSETQ. This CDR3 comprises 12 residues. The CDR3 sequence is CASSVDGYEQYF. CDR3 bases: TGCGCCAGCAGTGTTGACGGCTACGAGCAGTACTTC.

Only one count was recorded for this clone. This chain links TRBV30 with TRBJ2-7; unclear D gene. Germline CDR1 is GTSNPN and CDR2 is SVGIG (reference sequence). This CDR3 region has 14 residues. With 4 bases removed from V and 2 bases from J, the gap between germline ends came to 15 bases. This chain's CDR3 is CAWNPGRDPYEQYF. In nucleotides, the CDR3 is TGTGCCTGGAATCCCGGACGTGATCCCTACGAGCAGTACTTC.

V usage is TRBV28 and J usage is TRBJ1-4; TRBD1 matches at 7 bases. Germline CDR1 is MDHEN and CDR2 is SYDVKM. The CDR3 runs to 16 residues. The V gene end was trimmed by 3 bases and the J gene end by 4 bases; junction bases not matched to a gene: 8. For the CDR3, the DNA is TGTGCCAGCAGTTTCACCCTGACAGGGAGTAATGAAAAACTGTTTTTT. Protein: CASSFTLTGSNEKLFF.

This sequence joins TRBV5-1 and TRBJ1-4; 7 bases fit TRBD1. CDR3 size: 16 residues. From germline, CDR1 is SGHRS and CDR2 YFSETQ. The V segment lost 0 bases and the J segment 0 bases; nucleotides outside the gene matches: 2. The CDR3 DNA follows: TGCGCCAGCAGCTTGGACAGGGGTTCAACTAATGAAAAACTGTTTTTT. As protein: CASSLDRGSTNEKLFF.

In its sample, this clone was seen once. The V gene is TRBV5-1, the J gene TRBJ2-1; 8 bases agree with TRBD1. Germline V gene lookup returns CDR1 SGHRS and CDR2 YFSETQ. This CDR3 contains 13 residues. The V gene end was trimmed by 4 bases and the J gene end by 7 bases; junction bases not matched to a gene: 4. The chain's CDR3 is CASSLTGVNEQFF. The CDR3 DNA sequence: TGCGCCAGCAGCCTGACAGGGGTAAATGAGCAGTTCTTC.

The rearrangement uses TRBV10-1 and TRBJ1-1; D might be TRBD1 (5 bases). The CDR3 consists of 13 residues. CDR1 WNHNN and CDR2 SYGVQD come from the germline V gene (reference sequence). The V and J ends lost 4 bases and 7 bases respectively, with 13 bases between them. In DNA form, the CDR3 reads TGCGCCAGCAGTGTACGGGGACCCTTTGAAGCTTTCTTT. Translated, it gives CASSVRGPFEAFF.

The genes are TRBV6-1 and TRBJ2-7; 12 bases align to TRBD2. The CDR3 sequence is 17 residues long. Germline-derived CDR1 and CDR2 are MNHNS and SASEGT. With V trimmed by 5 bases and J by 3 bases, 11 bases remained unmatched. The CDR3 protein is CASSKGLLAGGYYEQYF. The CDR3 bases are TGTGCCAGCAGTAAAGGGTTACTAGCGGGAGGTTACTACGAGCAGTACTTC.

CDR3: CASSPDSSEAFF. The CDR3 DNA reads TGTGCCAGCAGTCCAGACAGTTCTGAAGCTTTCTTT. The rearrangement joins TRBV2 to TRBJ1-1; TRBD1 is a possible D gene (5 bases). V was trimmed by 5 bases and J by 6 bases, leaving 10 bases between them. Germline V CDR1 and CDR2: SNHLY, FYNNEI. The CDR3 totals 12 residues.

The chain is built from TRBV2 and TRBJ2-1, with 11 positions matching TRBD2. The CDR3 has 15 residues. V shed 4 bases, J shed 4 bases, and the junction held 3 bases outside the gene matches. Germline V gives CDR1 SNHLY, CDR2 FYNNEI. The CDR3 region is CASSATSGRYNEQFF. The CDR3 DNA reads as TGTGCCAGCAGTGCAACTAGCGGGAGATACAATGAGCAGTTCTTC.